These 2 T cell receptor beta chains share one sample of origin, sequenced in a study of T-cell reconstitution after alpha-beta-depleted transplantation in children. Preparing the TCRbeta library involved the use of unique molecular identifiers. TCRdb used MiXCR to reprocess the PCR reads, holding one entry per CDR3 protein. The repertoire consists of about 240,000 distinct CDR3 sequences, with about a quarter occurring once and the leading ten covering roughly 2.7%. Sequenced here: PBMCs, sampled before TCRalphabeta/CD19-depleted stem cell transplant. All receptors come from a girl aged 2 to 9 with Fanconi anemia, due to receive a stem cell transplant.

This clonotype was counted ten times or more. The rearrangement links TRBV20-1 to TRBJ2-1; 9 bases line up with TRBD1. After removal of 6 bases from V and 5 bases from J, the junction contained 8 bases not matched to a gene. The CDR3 sequence is 14 residues long. CDR1 is DFQATT and CDR2 is SNEGSKA in the germline V gene (reference sequence). Here the CDR3 DNA reads TGCAGTGCGAGTACAGGGGGCGTCCACAATGAGCAGTTCTTC. The encoded protein is CSASTGGVHNEQFF.

The V gene is TRBV10-3, the J gene TRBJ2-1, with D uncertain. V was shortened by 2 bases and J by 7 bases, with 15 bases between the two germline ends. The length of the CDR3 is 15 residues. Germline V gene lookup returns CDR1 ENHRY and CDR2 SYGVKD. CDR3 sequence: CAISEVAAQGNEQFF. Written as DNA, the CDR3 is TGTGCCATCAGTGAGGTGGCCGCCCAAGGTAATGAGCAGTTCTTC.